This T cell receptor (beta chain) appears in the sequencing data of a study of blood T cell repertoires in COVID-19. Whole-study context: Material from acute and convalescent COVID-19 was sourced from the United States, Italy and Spain. PBMCs, B-cell-depleted T cells, or T cells provided the cDNA or gDNA that made up the material.

Per the original data handling: Amplification from reference gene primers served as the basis for estimated nucleated cell counts. TCRdb's copy holds only in-frame clones and misses some; the assay was immunoSEQ multiplex PCR. Clone size and the V and J calls come from that table; the DNA yielded D and trimming. Of about 150,000 clones detected, approximately 85% appear once; the ten largest clones hold roughly 8%. The Seattle site enrolled patients during active infection and followed them longitudinally. V gave up 2 bases and J gave up 0 bases; unmatched junction bases: 9. Germline loops: CDR1 MNHNS, CDR2 SASEGT. This CDR3 comprises 18 residues.

The sequenced material came from peripheral blood. This TCR came from a woman aged 55-69 years with COVID-19, enrolled during active disease. This chain links TRBV6-1 with TRBJ2-3; TRBD2 matches 9 bases. The CDR3 sequence: CASSERLAGSYSTDTQYF. The CDR3 DNA reads TGTGCCAGCAGTGAACGTCTAGCGGGGTCCTATAGCACAGATACGCAGTATTTT.